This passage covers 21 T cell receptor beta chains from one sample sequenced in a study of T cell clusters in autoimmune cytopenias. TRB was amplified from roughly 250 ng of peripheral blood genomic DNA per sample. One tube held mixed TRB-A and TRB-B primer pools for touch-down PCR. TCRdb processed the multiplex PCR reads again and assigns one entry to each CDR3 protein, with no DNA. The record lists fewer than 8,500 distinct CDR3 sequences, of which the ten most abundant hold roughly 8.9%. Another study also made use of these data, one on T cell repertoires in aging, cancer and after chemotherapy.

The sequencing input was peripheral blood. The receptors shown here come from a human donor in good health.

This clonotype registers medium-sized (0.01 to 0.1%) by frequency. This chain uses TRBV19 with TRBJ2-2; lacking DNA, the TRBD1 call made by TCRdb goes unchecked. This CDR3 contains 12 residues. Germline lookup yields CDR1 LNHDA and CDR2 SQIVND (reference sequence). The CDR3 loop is CATQGEAGELFF.

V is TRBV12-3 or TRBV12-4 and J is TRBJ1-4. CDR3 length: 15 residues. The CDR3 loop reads CASSPPRVTNEKLFF.

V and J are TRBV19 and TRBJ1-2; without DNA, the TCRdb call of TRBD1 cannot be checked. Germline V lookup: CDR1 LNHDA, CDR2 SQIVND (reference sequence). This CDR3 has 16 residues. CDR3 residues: CASSMISFRQGDGYTF.

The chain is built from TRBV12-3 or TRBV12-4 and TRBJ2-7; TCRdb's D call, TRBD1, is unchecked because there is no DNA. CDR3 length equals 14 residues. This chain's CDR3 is CASTGDGVSYEQYF.

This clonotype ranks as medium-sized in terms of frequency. The CDR3 reads CASSLQGAGGANVLTF. This chain links TRBV7-6 with TRBJ2-6; the TCRdb call, TRBD1, lacks DNA for checking. Germline V gene lookup returns CDR1 SGHVS and CDR2 FNYEAQ. This CDR3 is 16 amino acids long.

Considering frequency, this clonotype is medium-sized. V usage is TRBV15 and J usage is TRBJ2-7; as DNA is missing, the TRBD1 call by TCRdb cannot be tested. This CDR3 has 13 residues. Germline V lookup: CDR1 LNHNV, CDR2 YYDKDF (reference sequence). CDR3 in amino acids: CATSRGLSYEQYF. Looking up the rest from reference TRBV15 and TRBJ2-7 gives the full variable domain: DAMVIQNPRYQVTQFGKPVTLSCSQTLNHNVMYWYQQKSSQAPKLLFHYYDKDFNNEADTPDNFQSRRPNTSFCFLDIRSPGLGDTAMYLCATSRGLSYEQYFGPGTRLTVT.

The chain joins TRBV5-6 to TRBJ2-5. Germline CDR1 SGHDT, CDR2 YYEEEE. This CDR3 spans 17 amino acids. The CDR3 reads CASSYDLAGSIQETQYF.

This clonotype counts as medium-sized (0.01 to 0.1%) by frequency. Here the CDR3 reads CASSITGAPNSPLHF. This chain uses TRBV19 with TRBJ1-6. The CDR3 consists of 15 residues. From germline, CDR1 is LNHDA and CDR2 SQIVND (reference sequence).

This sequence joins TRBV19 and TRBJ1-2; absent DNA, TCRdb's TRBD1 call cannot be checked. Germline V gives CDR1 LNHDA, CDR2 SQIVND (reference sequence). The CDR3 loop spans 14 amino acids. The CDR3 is CASSPGQTNYGYTF.

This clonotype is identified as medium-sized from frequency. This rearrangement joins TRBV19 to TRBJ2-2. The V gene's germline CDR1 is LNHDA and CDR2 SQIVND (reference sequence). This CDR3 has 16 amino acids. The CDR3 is CASSIGWLANTGELFF.

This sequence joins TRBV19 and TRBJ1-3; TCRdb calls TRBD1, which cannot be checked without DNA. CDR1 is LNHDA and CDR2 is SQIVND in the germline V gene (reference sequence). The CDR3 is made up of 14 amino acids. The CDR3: CASGPGSSGNTIYF.

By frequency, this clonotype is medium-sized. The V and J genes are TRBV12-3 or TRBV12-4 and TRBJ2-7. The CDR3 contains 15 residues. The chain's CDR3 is CASSLGILNGYEQYF.

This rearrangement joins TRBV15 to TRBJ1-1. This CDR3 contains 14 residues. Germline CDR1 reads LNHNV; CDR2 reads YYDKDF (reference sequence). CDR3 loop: CATSGRAPDTEAFF.

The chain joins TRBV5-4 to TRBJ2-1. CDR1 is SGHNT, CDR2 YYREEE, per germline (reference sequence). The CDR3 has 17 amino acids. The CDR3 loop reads CASSLVGGRNIYNEQFF. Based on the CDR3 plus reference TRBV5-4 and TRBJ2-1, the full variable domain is ETGVTQSPTHLIKTRGQQVTLRCSSQSGHNTVSWYQQALGQGPQFIFQYYREEENGRGNFPPRFSGLQFPNYSSELNVNALELDDSALYLCASSLVGGRNIYNEQFFGPGTRLTVL.

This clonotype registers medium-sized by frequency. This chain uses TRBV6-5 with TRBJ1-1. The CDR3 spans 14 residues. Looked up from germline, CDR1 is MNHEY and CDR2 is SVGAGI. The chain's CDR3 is CASSYSYQGTEAFF.

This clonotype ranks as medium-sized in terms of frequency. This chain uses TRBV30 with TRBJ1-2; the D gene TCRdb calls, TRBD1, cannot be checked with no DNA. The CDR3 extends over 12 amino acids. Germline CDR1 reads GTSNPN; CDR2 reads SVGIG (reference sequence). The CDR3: CACDRGGYGYTF.

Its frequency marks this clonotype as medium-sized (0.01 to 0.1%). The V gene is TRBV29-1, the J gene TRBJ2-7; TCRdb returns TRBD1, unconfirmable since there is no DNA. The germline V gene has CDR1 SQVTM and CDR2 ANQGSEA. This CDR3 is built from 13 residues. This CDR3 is CSVGTGDIYEQYF.

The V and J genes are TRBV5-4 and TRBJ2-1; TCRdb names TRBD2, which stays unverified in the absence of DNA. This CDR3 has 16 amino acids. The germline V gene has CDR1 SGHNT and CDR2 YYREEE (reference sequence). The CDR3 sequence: CASSGRANAASDEQFF. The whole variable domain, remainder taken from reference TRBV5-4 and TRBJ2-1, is ETGVTQSPTHLIKTRGQQVTLRCSSQSGHNTVSWYQQALGQGPQFIFQYYREEENGRGNFPPRFSGLQFPNYSSELNVNALELDDSALYLCASSGRANAASDEQFFGPGTRLTVL.

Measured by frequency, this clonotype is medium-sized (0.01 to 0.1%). CDR3 sequence: CASRSGLAGPLDF. J is TRBJ2-5 and V is TRBV13; TCRdb outputs TRBD2, but without DNA this stays unchecked. This CDR3 region has 13 residues. Germline CDR1 reads PRHDT; CDR2 reads FYEKMQ (reference sequence).

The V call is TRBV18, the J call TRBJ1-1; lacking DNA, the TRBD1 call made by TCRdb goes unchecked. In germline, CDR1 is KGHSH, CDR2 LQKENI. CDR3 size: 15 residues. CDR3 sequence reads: CASSPSLQGSTEAFF.

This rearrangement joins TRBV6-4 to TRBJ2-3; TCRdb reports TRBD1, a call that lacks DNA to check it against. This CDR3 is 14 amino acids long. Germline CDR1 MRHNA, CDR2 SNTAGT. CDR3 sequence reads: CASSGGRDTDTQYF.